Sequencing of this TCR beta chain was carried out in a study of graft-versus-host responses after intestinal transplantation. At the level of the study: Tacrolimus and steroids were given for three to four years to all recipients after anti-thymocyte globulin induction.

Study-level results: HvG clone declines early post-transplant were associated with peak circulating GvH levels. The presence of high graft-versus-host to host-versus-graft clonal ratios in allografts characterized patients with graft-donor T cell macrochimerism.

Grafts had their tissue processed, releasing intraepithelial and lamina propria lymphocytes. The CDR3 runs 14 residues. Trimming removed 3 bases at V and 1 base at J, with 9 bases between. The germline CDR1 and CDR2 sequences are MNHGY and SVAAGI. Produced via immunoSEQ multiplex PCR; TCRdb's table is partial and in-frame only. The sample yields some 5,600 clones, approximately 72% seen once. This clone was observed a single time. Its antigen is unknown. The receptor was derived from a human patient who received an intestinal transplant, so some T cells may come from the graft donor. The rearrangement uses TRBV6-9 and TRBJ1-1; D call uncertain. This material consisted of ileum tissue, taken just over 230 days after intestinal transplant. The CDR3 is CASSYNPGNTEAFF. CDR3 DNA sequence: TGTGCCAGCAGTTACAATCCGGGGAACACTGAAGCTTTCTTT.